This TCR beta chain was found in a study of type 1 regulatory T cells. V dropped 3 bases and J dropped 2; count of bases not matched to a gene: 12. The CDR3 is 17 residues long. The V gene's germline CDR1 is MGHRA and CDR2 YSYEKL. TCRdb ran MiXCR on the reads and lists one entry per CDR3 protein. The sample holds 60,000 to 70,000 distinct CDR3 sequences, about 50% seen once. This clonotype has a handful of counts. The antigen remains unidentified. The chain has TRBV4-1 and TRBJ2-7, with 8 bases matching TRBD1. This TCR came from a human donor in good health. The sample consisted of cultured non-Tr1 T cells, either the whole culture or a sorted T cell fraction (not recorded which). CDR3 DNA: TGCGCCAGCAGCCACACGCGGTCCGGGACAGGAGCCTACGAGCAGTACTTC. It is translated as CASSHTRSGTGAYEQYF.